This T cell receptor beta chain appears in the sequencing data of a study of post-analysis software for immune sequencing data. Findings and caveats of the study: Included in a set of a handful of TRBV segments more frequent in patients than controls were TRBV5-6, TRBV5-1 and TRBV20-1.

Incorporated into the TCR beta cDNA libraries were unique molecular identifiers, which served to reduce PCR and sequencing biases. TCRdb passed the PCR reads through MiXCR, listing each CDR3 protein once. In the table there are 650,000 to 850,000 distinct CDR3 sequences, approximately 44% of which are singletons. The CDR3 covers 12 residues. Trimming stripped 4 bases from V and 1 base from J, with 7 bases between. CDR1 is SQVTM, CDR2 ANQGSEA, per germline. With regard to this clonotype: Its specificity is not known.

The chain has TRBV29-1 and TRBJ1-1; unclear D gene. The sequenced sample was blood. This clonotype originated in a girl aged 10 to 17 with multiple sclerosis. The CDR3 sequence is CSVVMGNTEAFF. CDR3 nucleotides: TGCAGCGTTGTGATGGGGAACACTGAAGCTTTCTTT.